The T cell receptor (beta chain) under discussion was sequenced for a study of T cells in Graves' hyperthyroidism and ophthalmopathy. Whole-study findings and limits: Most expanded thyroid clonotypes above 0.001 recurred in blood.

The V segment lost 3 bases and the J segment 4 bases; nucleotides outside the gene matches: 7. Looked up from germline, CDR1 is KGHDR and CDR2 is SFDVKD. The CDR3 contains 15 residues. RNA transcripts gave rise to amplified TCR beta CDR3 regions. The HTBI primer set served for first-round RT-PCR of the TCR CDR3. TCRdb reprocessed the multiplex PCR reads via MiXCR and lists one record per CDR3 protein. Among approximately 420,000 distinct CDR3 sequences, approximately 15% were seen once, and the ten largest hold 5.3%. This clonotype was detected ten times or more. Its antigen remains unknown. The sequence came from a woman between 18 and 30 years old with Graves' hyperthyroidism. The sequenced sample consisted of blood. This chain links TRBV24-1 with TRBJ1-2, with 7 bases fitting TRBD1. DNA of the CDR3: TGTGCCACCAGTGATGCCAAACAGGGGTTCTATGGCTACACCTTC. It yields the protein CATSDAKQGFYGYTF.